A selection of T cell receptor beta chains follows, all from one sample in a study of blood T cell repertoires in COVID-19. Repertoires were generated with immunoSEQ multiplex PCR, while TCRdb's copy carries only in-frame clones and drops some. The sample lists about 440,000 clones; 70% to 90% were seen once. The sample comprised peripheral blood. These receptor sequences come from a woman between 45 and 60 years old with COVID-19, enrolled during active disease. Each CDR3 is given with its conserved first and last residue. The order of the fields is V gene, J gene, D gene, clone size, CDR3 DNA, CDR3 protein. The D gene is left open where the match is weak. Size values are once, few and many counts, or a class for expanded clones, and some rows have none.

TRBV7-9,TRBJ2-1,TRBD1,NA,TGTGCCAGCAGACATGACAGGGAGGAGCAGTTCTTC,CASRHDREEQFF
TRBV9,TRBJ2-7,NA,NA,TGTGCCAGCAGCGTAGCTACTGAGTACGAGCAGTACTTC,CASSVATEYEQYF
TRBV30,TRBJ1-3,NA,NA,TGTGCCTGGACCCTCTCCCCGAACACCATATATTTT,CAWTLSPNTIYF
TRBV19,TRBJ1-1,TRBD1,NA,TGTGCCAGTAGTCAAACCGGACAGGGGAACACTGAAGCTTTCTTT,CASSQTGQGNTEAFF
TRBV9,TRBJ2-3,TRBD2,NA,TGTGCCAGCAGCGCACCGGGACTAGCGGTTTCAGGGGGGGATACGCAGTATTTT,CASSAPGLAVSGGDTQYF
TRBV5-1,TRBJ1-4,TRBD1,NA,TGCGCCAGCTCCCCCCGGACAGGGCGTGAAAAACTGTTTTTT,CASSPRTGREKLFF
TRBV4-1,TRBJ1-4,TRBD1,few,TGCGCCAGCAGCCAAGCGACCTCCGGGACAGGGTACGAAAAACTGTTTTTT,CASSQATSGTGYEKLFF
TRBV5-6,TRBJ1-3,NA,NA,TGTGCCAGCAGCTTGCCCGGGGGAAACACCATATATTTT,CASSLPGGNTIYF
TRBV11-2,TRBJ1-1,TRBD1,NA,TGTGCCAGCAGCTCGGAAAGACAGGGTGGCGGGTCTGAAGCTTTCTTT,CASSSERQGGGSEAFF
TRBV6-5,TRBJ2-2,NA,NA,TGTGCCAGCAGTCGCGTCAGGGAAACCGGGGAGCTGTTTTTT,CASSRVRETGELFF
TRBV6-1,TRBJ2-2,NA,NA,TGTGCCAGCAGTGAGTTATGGAACACCGGGGAGCTGTTTTTT,CASSELWNTGELFF
TRBV10-2,TRBJ2-7,TRBD1,NA,TGCGCCAGCAGTGATACAGGGGGCCACCGATACGAGCAGTACTTC,CASSDTGGHRYEQYF
TRBV7-9,TRBJ1-2,NA,NA,TGTGCCAGCAGCCGGGGGGCAGAAGCTAACTATGGCTACACCTTC,CASSRGAEANYGYTF
TRBV5-8,TRBJ1-6,TRBD1,NA,TGTGCCAGCAGCTTGGTACAGGGGGTTAATTCACCCCTCCACTTT,CASSLVQGVNSPLHF
TRBV6-5,TRBJ2-2,NA,few,TGTGCCATCTCGGGACAGAACACCGGGGAGCTGTTTTTT,CAISGQNTGELFF
TRBV3-1/TRBV3-2,TRBJ2-7,NA,NA,TGTGCCAGCAGCCAAGACGCAGCAGGGCTGGCCTACGAGCAGTACTTC,CASSQDAAGLAYEQYF
TRBV6-5,TRBJ1-1,NA,NA,TGTGCCAGCAGTTACCCCGGACAGACGAACACTGAAGCTTTCTTT,CASSYPGQTNTEAFF
TRBV7-6,TRBJ1-6,TRBD1,NA,TGTGCCAGCAGCTTAGCCGGAACAGGGGTTAATAATTCACCCCTCCACTTT,CASSLAGTGVNNSPLHF
TRBV28,TRBJ1-5,NA,once,TGTGCCAGCAGTGCAGGTGGGGGGGGTCTGCAGCCCCAGCATTTT,CASSAGGGGLQPQHF
TRBV18,TRBJ2-5,NA,few,TGTGCCAGCTCACCATCGGGGGAAGAGACCCAGTACTTC,CASSPSGEETQYF
TRBV2,TRBJ2-1,TRBD2,NA,TGTGCCAGCAGGACTAGCGGGCCTAATGAGCAGTTCTTC,CASRTSGPNEQFF
TRBV11-3,TRBJ2-7,TRBD1,once,TGTGCCAGCAGCTTGGGCGGACAGGGGTTCTACGAGCAGTACTTC,CASSLGGQGFYEQYF
TRBV27,TRBJ2-7,NA,NA,TGTGCCAGCAGTTCCCCACGGGCGACTACGGGGGAGCAGTACTTC,CASSSPRATTGEQYF
TRBV27,TRBJ2-4,TRBD1,NA,TGTGCCAGCAGACCGACAGGGCGAAACATTCAGTACTTC,CASRPTGRNIQYF
TRBV12-3/TRBV12-4,TRBJ2-1,NA,few,TGTGCCAGCAGTTCTGGGGCATCAAATGAGCAGTTCTTC,CASSSGASNEQFF
TRBV20-1,TRBJ1-1,TRBD1,NA,TGCAGTGCTAGTCGACAGGGGGTCACTGAAGCTTTCTTT,CSASRQGVTEAFF
TRBV2,TRBJ1-4,TRBD1,NA,TGTGCCAGCAGTGAAGCGTCAGGGGGCGGCGAAAAACTGTTTTTT,CASSEASGGGEKLFF
TRBV12-5,TRBJ1-1,NA,NA,TGTGCTAGTTCTTTGGGGCGGATGAACACTGAAGCTTTCTTT,CASSLGRMNTEAFF
TRBV7-7,TRBJ2-7,TRBD1,once,TGTGCCAGCAGCTTAGTTGGACAGGTCACCTACGAGCAGTACTTC,CASSLVGQVTYEQYF
TRBV24-1,TRBJ2-3,TRBD1,NA,TGTGCCACCAGTGAAGAGGGACAGGCGGCAGATACGCAGTATTTT,CATSEEGQAADTQYF
TRBV18,TRBJ2-1,NA,NA,TGTGCCAGCTCAGATACAGGGACCCCCTACAATGAGCAGTTCTTC,CASSDTGTPYNEQFF
TRBV7-9,TRBJ1-3,NA,once,TGTGCCAGCAGCTTTTTTCAAAACACCATATATTTT,CASSFFQNTIYF
TRBV19,TRBJ1-2,TRBD1,NA,TGTGCCAGTAGAATTCAGGGGACAGACTATGGCTACACCTTC,CASRIQGTDYGYTF
TRBV19,TRBJ1-3,NA,NA,TGTGCCAGTAGCCTTATGCCCTTCACTGGCTCTGGAAACACCATATATTTT,CASSLMPFTGSGNTIYF
TRBV5-4,TRBJ1-1,NA,few,TGTGCCAGCAGCTCCACGGCTGAAGCTTTCTTT,CASSSTAEAFF
TRBV5-4,TRBJ2-3,TRBD2,NA,TGTGCCAGCAGCTTGAAAGCGGGGAGCACAGATACGCAGTATTTT,CASSLKAGSTDTQYF
TRBV5-1,TRBJ2-1,TRBD1,NA,TGCGCCAGCACCCTCCAGGGACAGAACAATGAGCAGTTCTTC,CASTLQGQNNEQFF
TRBV7-8,TRBJ1-4,NA,NA,TGTGCCAGCAGCCACCCCGAGGAGGCAGAGCTTAATGAAAAACTGTTTTTT,CASSHPEEAELNEKLFF
TRBV27,TRBJ1-4,TRBD1,NA,TGTGCCAGCAGTTCACAAGGGACAGTCGGTGAAAAACTGTTTTTT,CASSSQGTVGEKLFF
TRBV7-3,TRBJ2-2,TRBD2,NA,TGTGCCAGCCCCGGACTAGCTACCAACACCGGGGAGCTGTTTTTT,CASPGLATNTGELFF
TRBV24-1,TRBJ2-2,TRBD1,NA,TGTGCCACCAGTGATTTGTCAGGGGGCGATCTAACCGGGGAGCTGTTTTTT,CATSDLSGGDLTGELFF
TRBV24-1,TRBJ1-1,NA,NA,TGTGCCACCAGAGAGGACTGGAACACTGAAGCTTTCTTT,CATREDWNTEAFF
TRBV12-3/TRBV12-4,TRBJ1-5,TRBD1,NA,TGTGCCAGCCAGGGGGTAGGCAATCAGCCCCAGCATTTT,CASQGVGNQPQHF
TRBV12-5,TRBJ1-1,TRBD1,NA,TGTGCTAGTGGTTTCTCAGGGGGAAGTGGTGAAGCTTTCTTT,CASGFSGGSGEAFF
TRBV20-1,TRBJ1-1,NA,once,TGCAGTCCGGGGGTAGACACTGAAGCTTTCTTT,CSPGVDTEAFF
TRBV7-3,TRBJ1-1,NA,NA,TGTGCCAGCAGCTTAATGCCGACAGGGAACACTGAAGCTTTCTTT,CASSLMPTGNTEAFF
TRBV6-5,TRBJ2-7,TRBD1,NA,TGTGCCAGTTATATAGCGACAGGGCCCTACGAGCAGTACTTC,CASYIATGPYEQYF
TRBV29-1,TRBJ1-4,NA,NA,TGCAGCGCTCCTGAACCCCAGGGTCCCAATGAAAAACTGTTTTTT,CSAPEPQGPNEKLFF
TRBV7-3,TRBJ2-5,TRBD1,NA,TGTGCCAGCAGCCAAACTGGACAGGGGCAGACCCAGTACTTC,CASSQTGQGQTQYF
TRBV12-5,TRBJ1-1,TRBD1,NA,TGTGCTAGTGGTTTAGGACAGGGCGGGAACACTGAAGCTTTCTTT,CASGLGQGGNTEAFF
TRBV11-2,TRBJ1-3,NA,NA,TGTGCCAGCAGTTGGTCGGACACCGCTGGAAACACCATATATTTT,CASSWSDTAGNTIYF
TRBV30,TRBJ1-6,NA,NA,TGTGCCTGCTTCCGGGACAACCTCCTCGGGAATTCACCCCTCCACTTT,CACFRDNLLGNSPLHF